This TCR beta chain originates from a study of shared clonotypes between healthy human individuals. Findings and caveats of the study: In contrast to clonotypes shared by all four donors, non-shared clonotypes had lower generation probabilities. Naive subsets usually exceeded memory subsets in estimated richness.

In the naive CD8 group, cells lacked CD45RO and were positively selected for CCR7, so terminally differentiated effector memory CD45RA+ cells were left out. All participating donors were Caucasian adults from Nashville, Tennessee. Regarding this clone: Its specificity is unknown.

Original data processing: With immunoSEQ giving junction-only sequences and no quality scores, filtering differed. Profiled with immunoSEQ multiplex PCR; TCRdb holds only in-frame clones, not every one. V, J and clone size reflect that table, while D and trimming were determined from the DNA. This sample has about 700,000 clones, with around 90% found just once. The germline V gene encodes CDR1 MNHEY and CDR2 SVGAGI. With V trimmed by 0 bases and J by 2 bases, 6 bases remained unmatched. This CDR3 spans 16 amino acids. Sequenced material: naive CD8+ T cells sorted from blood. This rearrangement joins TRBV6-5 to TRBJ2-5; 7 nucleotides line up with TRBD2. The TCR comes from a man aged 30 to 45 in good health. CDR3 residues: CASSYSWGGIQETQYF. The CDR3 bases are TGTGCCAGCAGTTACTCGTGGGGGGGGATACAAGAGACCCAGTACTTC.